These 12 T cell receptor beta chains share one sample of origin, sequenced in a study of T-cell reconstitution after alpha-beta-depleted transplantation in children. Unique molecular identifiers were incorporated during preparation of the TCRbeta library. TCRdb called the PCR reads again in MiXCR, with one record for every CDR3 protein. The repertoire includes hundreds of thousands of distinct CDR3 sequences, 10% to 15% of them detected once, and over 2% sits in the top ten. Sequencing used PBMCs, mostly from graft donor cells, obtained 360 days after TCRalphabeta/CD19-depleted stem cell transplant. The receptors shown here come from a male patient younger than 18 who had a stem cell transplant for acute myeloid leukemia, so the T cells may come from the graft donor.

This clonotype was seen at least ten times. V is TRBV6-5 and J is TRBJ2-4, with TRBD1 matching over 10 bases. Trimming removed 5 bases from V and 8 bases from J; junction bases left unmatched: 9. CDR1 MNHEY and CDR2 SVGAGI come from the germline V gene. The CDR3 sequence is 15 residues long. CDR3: CASSTQTGGRDIQYF. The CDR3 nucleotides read TGTGCCAGCAGTACACAGACAGGGGGCAGGGACATTCAGTACTTC.

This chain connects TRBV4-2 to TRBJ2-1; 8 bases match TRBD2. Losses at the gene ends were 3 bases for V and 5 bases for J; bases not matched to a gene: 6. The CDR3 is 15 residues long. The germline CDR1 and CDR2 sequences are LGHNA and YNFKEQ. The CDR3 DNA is TGTGCCAGCAGCCACCAACCAGCGGGGGACAATGAGCAGTTCTTC. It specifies CASSHQPAGDNEQFF.

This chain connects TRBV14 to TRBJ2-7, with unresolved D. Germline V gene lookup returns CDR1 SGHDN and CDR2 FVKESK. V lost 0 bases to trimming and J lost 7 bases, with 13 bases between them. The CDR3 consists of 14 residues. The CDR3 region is CASSQELPAGEQYF. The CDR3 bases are TGTGCCAGCAGCCAAGAATTACCGGCTGGGGAGCAGTACTTC. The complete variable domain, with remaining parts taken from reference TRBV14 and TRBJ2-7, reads EAGVTQFPSHSVIEKGQTVTLRCDPISGHDNLYWYRRVMGKEIKFLLHFVKESKQDESGMPNNRFLAERTGGTYSTLKVQPAELEDSGVYFCASSQELPAGEQYFGPGTRLTVT.

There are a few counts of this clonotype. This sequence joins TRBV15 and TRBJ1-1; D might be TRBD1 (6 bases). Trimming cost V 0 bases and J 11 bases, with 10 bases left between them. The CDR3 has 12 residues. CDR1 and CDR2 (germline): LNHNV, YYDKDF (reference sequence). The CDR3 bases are TGTGCCACCAGCAGAGAGGGTCAGGGGGCTTTCTTT. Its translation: CATSREGQGAFF.

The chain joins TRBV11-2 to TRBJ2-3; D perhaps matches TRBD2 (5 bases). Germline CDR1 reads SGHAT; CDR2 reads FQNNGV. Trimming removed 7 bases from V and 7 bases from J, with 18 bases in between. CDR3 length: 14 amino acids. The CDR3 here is CASNRDPFEYTQYF. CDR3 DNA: TGTGCCAGCAATCGGGATCCATTCGAATATACGCAGTATTTT.

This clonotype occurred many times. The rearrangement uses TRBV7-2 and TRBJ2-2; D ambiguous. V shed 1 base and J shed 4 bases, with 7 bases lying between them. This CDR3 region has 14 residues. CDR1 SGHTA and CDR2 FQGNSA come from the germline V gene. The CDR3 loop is CASSLVGATGELFF. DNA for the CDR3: TGTGCCAGCAGCTTAGTTGGTGCCACCGGGGAGCTGTTTTTT.

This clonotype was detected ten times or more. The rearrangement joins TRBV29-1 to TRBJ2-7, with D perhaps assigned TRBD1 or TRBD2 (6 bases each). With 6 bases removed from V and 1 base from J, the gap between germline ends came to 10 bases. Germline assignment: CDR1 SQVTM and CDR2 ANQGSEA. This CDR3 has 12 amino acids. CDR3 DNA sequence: TGCAGCGTCACAGGGACTTCCTACGAGCAGTACTTC. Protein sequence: CSVTGTSYEQYF.

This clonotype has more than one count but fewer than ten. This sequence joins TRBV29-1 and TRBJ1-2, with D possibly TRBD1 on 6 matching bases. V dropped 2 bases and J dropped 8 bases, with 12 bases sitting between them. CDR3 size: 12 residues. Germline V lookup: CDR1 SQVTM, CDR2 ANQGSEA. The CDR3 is CSVERQVRGYTF. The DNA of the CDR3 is TGCAGCGTTGAAAGACAGGTGCGGGGCTACACCTTC.

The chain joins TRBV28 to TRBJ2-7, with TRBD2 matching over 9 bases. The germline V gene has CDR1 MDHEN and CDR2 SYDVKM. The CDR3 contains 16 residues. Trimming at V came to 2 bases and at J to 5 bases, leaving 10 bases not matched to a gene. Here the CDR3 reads CASSLTVAGVIHEQYF. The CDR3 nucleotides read TGTGCCAGCAGTTTAACGGTAGCGGGAGTTATCCACGAGCAGTACTTC.

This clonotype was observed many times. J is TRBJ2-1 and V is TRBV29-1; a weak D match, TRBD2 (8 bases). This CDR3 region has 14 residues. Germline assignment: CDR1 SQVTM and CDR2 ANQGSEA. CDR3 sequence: CSGLAARGHNEQFF. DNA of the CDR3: TGCAGTGGACTAGCAGCGAGGGGGCACAATGAGCAGTTCTTC.

CDR3 sequence reads: CAISGLSVGELFF. The CDR3 nucleotides are TGTGCCATCAGTGGCCTCAGCGTCGGGGAGCTGTTTTTT. This chain joins TRBV10-3 and TRBJ2-2; D gene unclear. Per germline, CDR1 ENHRY and CDR2 SYGVKD. V was clipped by 4 bases and J by 7 bases, with 10 bases between them. The CDR3 contains 13 residues.

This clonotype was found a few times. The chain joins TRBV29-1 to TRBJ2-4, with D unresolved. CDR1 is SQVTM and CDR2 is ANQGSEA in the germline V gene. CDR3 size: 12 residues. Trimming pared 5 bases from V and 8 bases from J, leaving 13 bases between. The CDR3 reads CSVLLGSDIQYF. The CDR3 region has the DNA TGCAGCGTTTTACTGGGTTCGGACATTCAGTACTTC.